Listed below are T cell receptor beta chains from one sample, sequenced in a study of blood T cell repertoires in COVID-19. Sequenced by immunoSEQ multiplex PCR; TCRdb stores in-frame clones only, minus some. The data show about 70,000 clones, about 80% seen once. The sequencing input was peripheral blood. Source of these receptors: a woman in her seventies with acute or convalescent COVID-19. CDR3s include the opening cysteine and the closing phenylalanine or tryptophan.

v_call cdr3_aa
TRBV5-5 CASGQSNTEAFF
TRBV11-2 CASTSRGSPGINEQFF
TRBV19 CASNRGGGNQPQHF
TRBV25-1 CASTGQPLSPLHF
TRBV7-2 CASSREQDTEAFF
TRBV28 CASSLARANVLTF
TRBV5-4 CASSRDRGGQPQHF
TRBV28 CASSLGTANTGELFF
TRBV30 CAWKGRGAGITEAFF
TRBV5-1 CASSLGQFANTGELFF
TRBV3-1/TRBV3-2 CASSQATPLREQYF
TRBV28 CAVGGQGPTGELFF
TRBV2 CASSGQGMNTEAFF
TRBV24-1 CATGLAGTTDTQYF
TRBV16 CASSLTTGYSNQPQHF
TRBV6-5 CASSPRGDEQFF
TRBV27 CASSSLSVPEQYF
TRBV9 CASSVDGGESGDTQYF
TRBV4-3 CASSQEWGSGSQNIQYF
TRBV6-5 CASSYSMDLGGTEAFF
TRBV5-1 CASSSRGTAGAGELFF
TRBV11-3 CASSLDRASTDTQYF
TRBV7-6 CASSLGHGYGNTIYF
TRBV3-1/TRBV3-2 CASSQAQGRLFF
TRBV5-1 CASTGRGAPYEQYF
TRBV30 CAGAGRGYTF
TRBV5-4 CASSLDGVSGANVLTF
TRBV3-1/TRBV3-2 CASGWTGGETQYF
TRBV4-2 CASSLNREITGNTIYF
TRBV25-1 CASSDLGDSSYEQYF
TRBV18 CASSPVGGNEQFF
TRBV5-6 CASSADFRVGYTF
TRBV4-3 CASSQDPDRNTEAFF
TRBV2 CASSERTGYSLGYTF
TRBV5-1 CASSGGQGASSEQYF
TRBV7-2 CASSLDAGLNYGYTF
TRBV6-2/TRBV6-3 CASSYAGASTDTQYF